These T cell receptor beta chains were read from a single sample in a study of OX40 agonist ivuxolimab in advanced cancers. Using immunoSEQ multiplex PCR, the repertoire was profiled, and TCRdb retains in-frame clones only, with some absent. Of about 69,000 clones listed, almost 90% are singletons. Sequenced material: CD4+ or CD8+ T cells sorted from blood, taken in a trial of the OX40 agonist ivuxolimab. These receptors were taken from an adult with an advanced solid tumor such as melanoma, head and neck, liver or kidney cancer. Each CDR3 is given with its conserved first and last residue. A D gene is named only where the DNA matches it firmly. Size tells how often a clone was seen (once, few, many) or the class of an expanded clone, and some rows leave it out.

- once TRBJ2-2 TRBV28 TGTGCCAGCATCGGGGGAGGAGAGAACACCGGGGAGCTGTTTTTT CASIGGGENTGELFF
TRBD2 - TRBJ2-3 TRBV19 TGTGCCAGTAGTATGGGGGGACTAGCGGGAGGGTCCACAGATACGCAGTATTTT CASSMGGLAGGSTDTQYF
TRBD2 - TRBJ2-3 TRBV28 TGTGCCAGCAGGACTAGGACTAGCGGGAGTATCACAGATACGCAGTATTTT CASRTRTSGSITDTQYF
- - TRBJ1-2 TRBV6-1 TGTGCCAGCAGTGTTAACACCTATGGCTACACCTTC CASSVNTYGYTF
- - TRBJ1-6 TRBV7-8 TGTGCCAGCAGCTCAAGGCAACAGGGTTCACCCCTCCACTTT CASSSRQQGSPLHF
- - TRBJ2-7 TRBV28 TGTGCCAGCAGTTTCCGGGATCTCGAGCAGTACTTC CASSFRDLEQYF
- - TRBJ2-3 TRBV6-5 TGTGCCAGCAGCAAGGGGGGACCCACAGATACGCAGTATTTT CASSKGGPTDTQYF
- - TRBJ2-1 TRBV5-6 TGTGCCAGCAGCTTGTCGGGAGCGGGCAATGAGCAGTTCTTC CASSLSGAGNEQFF
- - TRBJ2-7 TRBV28 TGTGCCAGCGGGAGTTCTCACGAGCAGTACTTC CASGSSHEQYF
- - TRBJ2-2 TRBV11-3 TGTGCCAGCAGCAATCAGCAGTGGGGTGGCACCGGGGAGCTGTTTTTT CASSNQQWGGTGELFF
- - TRBJ1-5 TRBV15 TGTGCCACCAGCAGGGTAGGAGGGGGGCTGGGTCAGCCCCAGCATTTT CATSRVGGGLGQPQHF
TRBD2 - TRBJ2-7 TRBV4-2 TGTGCCAGCAGCCAAGAAGCGGGGGCGGGCGAGCAGTACTTC CASSQEAGAGEQYF
TRBD2 - TRBJ2-1 TRBV28 TGTGCCAGCAGCCCGGCTAGCGGGGGTTACAATGAGCAGTTCTTC CASSPASGGYNEQFF
TRBD2 - TRBJ2-2 TRBV4-2 TGTGCCAGCAGCCATGGACTAGCGGGAACCACCGGGGAGCTGTTTTTT CASSHGLAGTTGELFF
TRBD1 once TRBJ2-3 TRBV11-3 TGTGCCAGCAGCTTTCTTAAGGGGGCTAGCACAGATACGCAGTATTTT CASSFLKGASTDTQYF
TRBD2 - TRBJ2-2 TRBV7-8 TGTGCCAGCAGCTTAGGGCGGGAGCGAACCGGGGAGCTGTTTTTT CASSLGRERTGELFF
TRBD2 once TRBJ2-7 TRBV6-5 TGTGCCAGCAGAAAGGGACTAGCCGTAGTCTACGAGCAGTACTTC CASRKGLAVVYEQYF